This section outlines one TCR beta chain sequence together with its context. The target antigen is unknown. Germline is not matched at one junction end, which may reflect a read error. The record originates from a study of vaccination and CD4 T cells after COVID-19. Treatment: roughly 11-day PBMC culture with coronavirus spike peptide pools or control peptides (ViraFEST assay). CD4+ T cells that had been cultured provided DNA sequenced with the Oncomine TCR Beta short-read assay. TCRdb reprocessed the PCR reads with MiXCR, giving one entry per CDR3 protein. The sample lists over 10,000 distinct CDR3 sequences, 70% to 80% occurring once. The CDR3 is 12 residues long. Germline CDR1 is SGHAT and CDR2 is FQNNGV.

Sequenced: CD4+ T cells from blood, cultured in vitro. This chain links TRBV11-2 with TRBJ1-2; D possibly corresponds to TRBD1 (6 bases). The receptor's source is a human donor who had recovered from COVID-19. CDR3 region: CASSPGGGNSFF. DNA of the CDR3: TGTGCCAGCAGCCCGGGAGGGGGGAACTCCTTCTTC.